The clone carrying this T cell receptor beta chain was seen ten or more times. Its antigen is still unknown. The sample originates from a study of neurological immune-mediated disorders. Points from the study as a whole: Multiple sclerosis was found to have the least TCR clonal expansion, below healthy controls, and HTLV-1-associated myelopathy the most. No sharing of CDR3 amino acid sequences was observed among expanded clones across subjects, suggesting private repertoires in all groups.

Healthy controls consisted of blood bank volunteers in Maryland, USA. Germline V gene lookup returns CDR1 MGHDK and CDR2 SYGVNS. The ends lost 7 bases at V and 4 bases at J; junction bases unmatched: 7. The CDR3 is made up of 14 amino acids. The team produced cDNA through 5'RACE using 10-nucleotide random UMIs. A single record per CDR3 protein comes from TCRdb applying MiXCR to the 5' RACE reads. Among under 50,000 distinct CDR3 sequences listed, 25% were seen once. The chain uses TRBV25-1 and TRBJ2-5; 9 bases are a match to TRBD1. The clonotype was recovered from a woman in her 70s in good health. Material for sequencing was PBMCs. CDR3: CASNDRGKGETQYF. CDR3 nucleotides: TGTGCCAGCAATGACAGGGGGAAAGGAGAGACCCAGTACTTC.